The 5 T cell receptor beta chains presented below share a single source sample, sequenced in a study of cytomegalovirus exposure and HLA in healthy donors. Primers: 60 Vbeta forward and 13 Jbeta reverse. TCRdb's copy holds only in-frame clones and misses some; the assay was immunoSEQ multiplex PCR. There are some 220,000 clones in the sample; about 77% occur only once, and more than 0.45% lies in the top ten. The material sequenced was PBMCs. These TCRs come from a boy between 10 and 17 years old in good health and CMV-seronegative.

The CDR3 DNA reads TGTGCCAGCAGCCAAAGGGGCACTGAAGCTTTCTTT. Its protein product is CASSQRGTEAFF. V gene TRBV14 combines with J gene TRBJ1-1, with a weak D call TRBD1 (5 bases). V was shortened by 2 bases and J by 4 bases, with 5 bases between the two germline ends. CDR1 and CDR2 from the germline V gene are SGHDN and FVKESK. The CDR3 runs to 12 residues.

This chain connects TRBV5-1 to TRBJ1-2; 9 bases agree with TRBD1. The V gene's germline CDR1 is SGHRS and CDR2 YFSETQ. The J segment lost 8 bases and the V segment lost 1 base, leaving 9 bases of the junction unmatched. This CDR3 comprises 15 residues. The CDR3 bases are TGCGCCAGCAGCTTGCCTGGACAGGGGATGCGCGGCTACACCTTC. Translation: CASSLPGQGMRGYTF.

The chain couples TRBV6-5 to TRBJ1-1, with 9 bases identical to TRBD1. V lost 6 bases to trimming and J lost 7 bases; unmatched junction nucleotides: 9. This CDR3 spans 14 amino acids. Germline V gene sequence: CDR1 MNHEY, CDR2 SVGAGI. The CDR3 DNA sequence: TGTGCCAGCAGCCCTACCGGGACAGGGAGTGAAGCTTTCTTT. This sequence encodes CASSPTGTGSEAFF.

The rearrangement joins TRBV29-1 to TRBJ1-1; D unresolved. V lost 7 bases and J lost 3, with 12 bases in between. CDR1 is SQVTM and CDR2 is ANQGSEA in the germline V gene. The CDR3 runs to 12 residues. The CDR3 is CSGTRMDTEAFF. CDR3 DNA sequence: TGCAGCGGCACGAGAATGGACACTGAAGCTTTCTTT.

As to this clone: A read error may produce the germline difference seen at one junction end. The chain combines TRBV15 with TRBJ2-3; 7 nucleotides align to TRBD1. The CDR3 spans 16 residues. CDR1 is LNHNV and CDR2 is YYDKDF in the germline V gene (reference sequence). CDR3: CATSLQEDRDTDAQYF. Written as DNA, the CDR3 is TGTGCCACCAGCCTACAAGAAGACAGGGACACAGATGCGCAGTATTTT.